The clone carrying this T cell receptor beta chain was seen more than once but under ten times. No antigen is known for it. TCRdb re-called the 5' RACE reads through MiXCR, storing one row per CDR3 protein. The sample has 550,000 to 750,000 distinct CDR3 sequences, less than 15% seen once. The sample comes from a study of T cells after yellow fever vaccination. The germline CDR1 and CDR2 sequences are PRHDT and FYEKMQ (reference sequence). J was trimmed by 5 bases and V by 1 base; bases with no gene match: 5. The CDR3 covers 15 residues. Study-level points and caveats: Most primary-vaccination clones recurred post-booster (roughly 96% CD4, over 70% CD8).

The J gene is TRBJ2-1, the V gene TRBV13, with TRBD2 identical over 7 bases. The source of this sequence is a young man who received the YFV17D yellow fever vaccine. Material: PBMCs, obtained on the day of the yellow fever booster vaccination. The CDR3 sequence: CASSLVSLADNEQFF. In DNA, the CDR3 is TGTGCCAGCAGCTTAGTCTCTCTAGCGGACAATGAGCAGTTCTTC. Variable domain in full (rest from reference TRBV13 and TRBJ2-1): AAGVIQSPRHLIKEKRETATLKCYPIPRHDTVYWYQQGPGQDPQFLISFYEKMQSDKGSIPDRFSAQQFSDYHSELNMSSLELGDSALYFCASSLVSLADNEQFFGPGTRLTVL.